Below, 22 T cell receptor beta chains from the same sample are listed, as sequenced in a study of technical replicates of blood from a handful of donors. Assay: immunoSEQ multiplex PCR; the TCRdb copy retains only in-frame clones and omits some. Of 55,000 to 80,000 clones in the sample, roughly 96% were seen once. Input material: T cells isolated from PBMCs. These receptors were taken from a human donor in good health.

The V and J genes are TRBV11-1 and TRBJ2-1; D may be TRBD1 (6 bases). This CDR3 has 15 amino acids. Trimming took 4 bases from V and 0 from J, leaving 10 bases between them. The germline V gene encodes CDR1 SGHAT and CDR2 FQDESV (reference sequence). Written as DNA, the CDR3 is TGTGCCAGCAGCTGGACAGCGAGCTCCTACAATGAGCAGTTCTTC. Residues: CASSWTASSYNEQFF.

V gene TRBV5-6 combines with J gene TRBJ1-1; D gene ambiguous. This CDR3 has 15 amino acids. Trimming removed 6 bases from V and 0 bases from J, with 15 bases in between. CDR1 is SGHDT and CDR2 is YYEEEE in the germline V gene. Here the CDR3 DNA reads TGTGCCAGCAAAGGCGGCGCCTTAATGAACACTGAAGCTTTCTTT. Translated, it gives CASKGGALMNTEAFF.

The chain joins TRBV28 to TRBJ2-5; 8 nucleotides align to TRBD1. Germline trimming cut 6 bases from V and 4 bases from J; bases unmatched to any gene: 7. Per germline, CDR1 MDHEN and CDR2 SYDVKM. The CDR3 totals 14 residues. CDR3 sequence: CASRKGQGRETQYF. CDR3 coding DNA: TGTGCCAGCAGAAAAGGACAGGGAAGAGAGACCCAGTACTTC.

This rearrangement joins TRBV7-3 to TRBJ1-2, with 10 bases lining up with TRBD1. The ends lost 4 bases at V and 7 bases at J; junction bases unmatched: 6. The CDR3 runs to 14 residues. Germline V gene data show CDR1 as SGHTA and CDR2 as FQGTGA. CDR3 coding DNA: TGTGCCAGCAGCTCCGGGACAGGGGTAGTTGGCTACACCTTC. Translating gives CASSSGTGVVGYTF. The full variable domain, completed using reference TRBV7-3 and TRBJ1-2, is GAGVSQTPSNKVTEKGKYVELRCDPISGHTALYWYRQSLGQGPEFLIYFQGTGAADDSGLPNDRFFAVRPEGSVSTLKIQRTERGDSAVYLCASSSGTGVVGYTFGSGTRLTVV.

J is TRBJ1-1 and V is TRBV9; no firm D call. This CDR3 comprises 13 residues. CDR1 and CDR2 (germline): SGDLS, YYNGEE. The germline V and J ends were trimmed by 4 bases and 6 bases, with 13 bases remaining between them. CDR3 residues: CASSPFNLAEAFF. The CDR3 bases are TGTGCCAGCAGCCCCTTCAACTTGGCTGAAGCTTTCTTT.

DNA of the CDR3: TGTGCCAGCATCCCCTATAGCACAGATACGCAGTATTTT. Translation gives CASIPYSTDTQYF. The V gene is TRBV6-1, the J gene TRBJ2-3; D unclear. Trimming removed 7 bases from V and 0 bases from J, with 8 bases in between. The CDR3 contains 13 residues. Germline assignment: CDR1 MNHNS and CDR2 SASEGT.

This chain joins TRBV7-2 and TRBJ2-2; tentative D call: TRBD2 (6 bases). Trimming removed 7 bases at V and 3 bases at J, with 15 bases between. From germline, CDR1 is SGHTA and CDR2 FQGNSA. The CDR3 runs to 15 residues. CDR3 sequence: CASTDGGRYTGELFF. In nucleotides, the CDR3 is TGTGCCAGCACCGACGGGGGTCGATACACCGGGGAGCTGTTTTTT.

This rearrangement joins TRBV5-6 to TRBJ1-5; D is unresolved. Germline V CDR1 and CDR2: SGHDT, YYEEEE. CDR3 length equals 15 residues. V was trimmed by 0 bases and J by 0 bases, leaving 7 bases between them. The CDR3 region is CASSLGGSSNQPQHF. CDR3 nucleotides: TGTGCCAGCAGCTTGGGCGGGTCTAGCAATCAGCCCCAGCATTTT.

J is TRBJ2-5 and V is TRBV5-1, with 10 bases identical to TRBD1. Trimming cost V 0 bases and J 5 bases; bases outside gene matches: 4. Germline V CDR1 and CDR2: SGHRS, YFSETQ. The length of the CDR3 is 15 residues. CDR3 coding DNA: TGCGCCAGCAGCTTGGGACAGGGGGCAAGGGAGACCCAGTACTTC. Translation: CASSLGQGARETQYF. The full variable domain, completed using reference TRBV5-1 and TRBJ2-5, is KAGVTQTPRYLIKTRGQQVTLSCSPISGHRSVSWYQQTPGQGLQFLFEYFSETQRNKGNFPGRFSGRQFSNSRSEMNVSTLELGDSALYLCASSLGQGARETQYFGPGTRLLVL.

This chain uses TRBV30 with TRBJ1-4, with 7 bases matching TRBD1. This CDR3 has 13 residues. Germline-derived CDR1 and CDR2 are GTSNPN and SVGIG (reference sequence). Trimming removed 2 bases from V and 4 bases from J; junction bases left unmatched: 1. CDR3 sequence: CAWSTGDNEKLFF. CDR3 DNA sequence: TGTGCCTGGAGTACAGGGGATAATGAAAAACTGTTTTTT.

This rearrangement joins TRBV6-5 to TRBJ2-1; the D gene is possibly TRBD1 (5 bases). Per germline, CDR1 MNHEY and CDR2 SVGAGI. The CDR3 covers 13 residues. V dropped 2 bases and J dropped 6 bases, with 8 bases sitting between them. The DNA for the CDR3 is TGTGCCAGCAGTTACGCAGGGATCAATGAGCAGTTCTTC. It is translated as CASSYAGINEQFF.

V is TRBV16 and J is TRBJ1-6; a weak D match, TRBD1 (5 bases). The CDR3 totals 17 residues. V lost 2 bases to trimming and J lost 9 bases, with 20 bases between them. The germline gives CDR1 KGHSY, CDR2 FQNENV. CDR3 sequence (DNA): TGTGCCAGCAGCCAAATCCGGGGGGGTGGTCTAGGTTCACCCCTCCACTTT. Translating it yields CASSQIRGGGLGSPLHF.

V gene TRBV10-3 combines with J gene TRBJ1-1; 8 bases line up with TRBD1. The CDR3 sequence is 13 residues long. Germline V gene sequence: CDR1 ENHRY, CDR2 SYGVKD. With V trimmed by 6 bases and J by 3 bases, 3 bases remained unmatched. CDR3: CAISGQGDTEAFF. Here the CDR3 DNA reads TGTGCCATCAGCGGACAGGGCGACACTGAAGCTTTCTTT.

CDR3 sequence: CAWASGGSSTDTQYF. In DNA, the CDR3 is TGTGCCTGGGCTAGCGGGGGGTCAAGCACAGATACGCAGTATTTT. The chain couples TRBV30 to TRBJ2-3, with 11 bases that match TRBD2. The germline V gene has CDR1 GTSNPN and CDR2 SVGIG (reference sequence). The CDR3 totals 15 residues. With V trimmed by 5 bases and J by 0 bases, 4 bases remained unmatched.

This chain joins TRBV10-1 and TRBJ2-2, with 11 bases aligning to TRBD1. The CDR3 extends over 14 amino acids. J gave up 4 bases and V 7 bases, and 2 bases lay outside the gene matches. Per the germline V gene, CDR1 is WNHNN and CDR2 is SYGVQD (reference sequence). The CDR3 reads CASTGQGATGELFF. In nucleotides, the CDR3 is TGCGCCAGCACCGGACAGGGGGCCACCGGGGAGCTGTTTTTT.

This chain uses TRBV28 with TRBJ1-2; TRBD1 matches 9 bases. The germline CDR1 and CDR2 sequences are MDHEN and SYDVKM. CDR3 size: 17 residues. Unmatched junction bases numbered 14, after V lost 4 bases and J lost 5 bases. CDR3 protein: CASSSPGTGIVGYGYTF. DNA for the CDR3: TGTGCCAGCAGTTCCCCCGGGACAGGGATCGTGGGATATGGCTACACCTTC.

The chain links TRBV11-3 to TRBJ2-3; tentative D call: TRBD1 (6 bases). V was trimmed by 5 bases and J by 2 bases, leaving 11 bases between them. The CDR3 consists of 14 residues. The germline CDR1 and CDR2 sequences are SGHNT and YENEEA. The DNA for the CDR3 is TGTGCCAGCAGCGAACACAGGGCCACAGATACGCAGTATTTT. Protein product: CASSEHRATDTQYF. Supplemented by reference TRBV11-3 and TRBJ2-3, the full variable domain reads EAGVVQSPRYKIIEKKQPVAFWCNPISGHNTLYWYLQNLGQGPELLIRYENEEAVDDSQLPKDRFSAERLKGVDSTLKIQPAELGDSAVYLCASSEHRATDTQYFGPGTRLTVL.

The genes are TRBV4-1 and TRBJ2-1; unclear D gene. The CDR3 spans 14 residues. Looked up from germline, CDR1 is MGHRA and CDR2 is YSYEKL. V was shortened by 0 bases and J by 4 bases, with 7 bases between the two germline ends. The CDR3 sequence: CASSQDDGYNEQFF. CDR3 DNA sequence: TGCGCCAGCAGCCAAGATGACGGGTACAATGAGCAGTTCTTC.

This sequence joins TRBV28 and TRBJ1-5; a possible D gene is TRBD1 (5 bases). Germline lookup yields CDR1 MDHEN and CDR2 SYDVKM. Between the trimmed V and J ends, which lost 5 bases and 7 bases, there was a span of 18 bases. The CDR3 is 15 amino acids. The CDR3 reads CASSRRQGAEQPQHF. The CDR3 DNA is TGTGCCAGCAGTCGACGACAAGGGGCAGAACAGCCCCAGCATTTT.

This chain's CDR3 is CASSSSVLAGGADTQYF. CDR3 bases: TGTGCCAGCAGCTCTAGCGTACTAGCGGGGGGAGCAGATACGCAGTATTTT. The chain joins TRBV11-2 to TRBJ2-3; 12 bases map to TRBD2. This CDR3 is 17 amino acids long. Germline V gives CDR1 SGHAT, CDR2 FQNNGV. After removal of 4 bases from V and 4 bases from J, the junction contained 9 bases not matched to a gene.

V gene TRBV28 combines with J gene TRBJ2-7, with TRBD2 matching 7 bases. The CDR3 spans 14 residues. Germline V gives CDR1 MDHEN, CDR2 SYDVKM. V shed 6 bases and J 7 bases; nucleotides not matched to a gene: 12. Written as DNA, the CDR3 is TGTGCCAGCAGAGCCCGGGGAGGGGCGGGAGAGCAGTACTTC. Amino acids: CASRARGGAGEQYF.

The CDR3 reads CASSYFTTGDTEAFF. As DNA, the CDR3 is TGTGCCAGCAGTTACTTCACAACAGGGGACACTGAAGCTTTCTTT. The chain is built from TRBV6-5 and TRBJ1-1, with 7 bases identical to TRBD1. The V gene's germline CDR1 is MNHEY and CDR2 SVGAGI. CDR3 length: 15 amino acids. Unmatched junction bases numbered 5, after V lost 1 base and J lost 3 bases.